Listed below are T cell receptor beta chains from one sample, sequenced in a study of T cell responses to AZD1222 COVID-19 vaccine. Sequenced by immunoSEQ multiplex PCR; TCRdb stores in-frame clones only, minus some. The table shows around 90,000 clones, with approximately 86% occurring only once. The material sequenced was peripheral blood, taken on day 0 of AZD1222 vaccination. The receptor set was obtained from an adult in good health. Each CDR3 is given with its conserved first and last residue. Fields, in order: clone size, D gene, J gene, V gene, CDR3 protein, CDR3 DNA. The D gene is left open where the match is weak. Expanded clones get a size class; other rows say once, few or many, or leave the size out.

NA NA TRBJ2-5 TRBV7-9 CASSLGGSGQETQYF TGTGCCAGCAGCTTAGGAGGTAGCGGACAAGAGACCCAGTACTTC
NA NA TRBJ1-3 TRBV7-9 CASSPRWRGTSGDGNTIYF TGTGCCAGCAGCCCAAGGTGGAGGGGTACCTCCGGAGATGGAAACACCATATATTTT
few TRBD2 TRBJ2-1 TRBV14 CASSPSGTSGNNEQFF TGTGCCAGCAGCCCTTCCGGGACTAGCGGTAACAATGAGCAGTTCTTC
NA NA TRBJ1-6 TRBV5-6 CASTQGRANSPLHF TGTGCCAGCACCCAAGGCAGAGCTAATTCACCCCTCCACTTT
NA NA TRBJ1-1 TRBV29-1 CSVLRSMNTEAFF TGCAGCGTGCTTAGGAGTATGAACACTGAAGCTTTCTTT
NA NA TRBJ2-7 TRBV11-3 CASSFWSEDYEQYF TGTGCCAGCAGCTTCTGGAGCGAAGACTACGAGCAGTACTTC
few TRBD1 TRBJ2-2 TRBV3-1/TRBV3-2 CASAQGPNTGELFF TGTGCCAGCGCACAGGGGCCAAACACCGGGGAGCTGTTTTTT
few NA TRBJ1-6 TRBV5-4 CASSLSRGGHSPLHF TGTGCCAGCAGCTTGTCTCGGGGAGGGCATTCACCCCTCCACTTT
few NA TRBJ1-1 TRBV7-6 CASSLDGKGTEAFF TGTGCCAGCAGCTTAGATGGAAAGGGCACTGAAGCTTTCTTT
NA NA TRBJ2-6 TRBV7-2 CASSLGLSGANVLTF TGTGCCAGCAGCTTAGGGCTCTCTGGGGCCAACGTCCTGACTTTC
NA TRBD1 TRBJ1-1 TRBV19 CASRGQGNTEAFF TGTGCCAGTAGGGGACAGGGAAACACTGAAGCTTTCTTT
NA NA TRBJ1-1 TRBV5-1 CASSPRLKGPGTEAFF TGCGCCAGCAGCCCGCGACTGAAGGGGCCTGGGACTGAAGCTTTCTTT
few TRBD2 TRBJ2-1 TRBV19 CASSPTGLAGALLYNEQFF TGTGCCAGTAGTCCGACGGGACTAGCGGGGGCCCTTCTCTACAATGAGCAGTTCTTC
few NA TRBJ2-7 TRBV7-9 CASSSNAGKTYEQYF TGTGCCAGCAGCTCGAACGCAGGGAAAACCTACGAGCAGTACTTC
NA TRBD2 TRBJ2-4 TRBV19 CASSIRGAGTVKNIQYF TGTGCCAGTAGTATTAGGGGAGCGGGGACGGTCAAAAACATTCAGTACTTC
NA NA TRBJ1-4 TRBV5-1 CASSRAQSTNEKLFF TGCGCCAGCAGCCGTGCTCAGTCGACTAATGAAAAACTGTTTTTT
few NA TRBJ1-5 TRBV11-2 CASSPDGNQPQHF TGTGCCAGCAGCCCCGACGGAAATCAGCCCCAGCATTTT
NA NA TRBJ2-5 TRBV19 CASKSGDQETQYF TGTGCCAGTAAGTCAGGGGACCAAGAGACCCAGTACTTC
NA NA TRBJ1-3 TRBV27 CASSVGGSGNTIYF TGTGCCAGCAGTGTCGGGGGCTCTGGAAACACCATATATTTT
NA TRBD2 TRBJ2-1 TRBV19 CASSTHSTSGYNNEQFF TGTGCCAGTAGTACCCATTCCACTAGCGGGTATAACAATGAGCAGTTCTTC
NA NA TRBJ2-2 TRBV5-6 CASSFRSTGELFF TGTGCCAGCAGCTTTCGATCGACCGGGGAGCTGTTTTTT
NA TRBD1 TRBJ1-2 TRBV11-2 CASSLAPPRRDRDYGYTF TGTGCCAGCAGCTTAGCCCCTCCTCGCCGGGACAGAGACTATGGCTACACCTTC
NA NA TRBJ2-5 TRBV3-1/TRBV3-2 CASSHGETQYF TGTGCCAGCAGCCACGGGGAGACCCAGTACTTC
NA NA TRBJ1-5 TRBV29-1 CSVGWDLNQPQHF TGCAGCGTTGGTTGGGATCTCAATCAGCCCCAGCATTTT
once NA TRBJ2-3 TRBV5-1 CASSSGLKPGTDTQYF TGCGCCAGCAGCTCCGGACTGAAGCCAGGCACAGATACGCAGTATTTT
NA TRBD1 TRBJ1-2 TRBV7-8 CASSWGTDYGYTF TGTGCCAGCAGCTGGGGGACAGACTATGGCTACACCTTC
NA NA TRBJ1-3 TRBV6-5 CASSYGPGRSGNTIYF TGTGCCAGCAGTTACGGGCCTGGTCGCTCTGGAAACACCATATATTTT
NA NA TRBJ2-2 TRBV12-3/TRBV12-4 CASSITGELFF TGTGCCAGCAGTATCACCGGGGAGCTGTTTTTT